This TCR beta chain emerged from a study of blood T cell repertoires in COVID-19. Overall study context: Samples representing acute and convalescent COVID-19 were sourced from the United States, Italy and Spain. PBMCs, B-cell-depleted T cells, or T cells were the source of the cDNA or gDNA that made up the material.

The sample holds one count of this clone. Sequenced by immunoSEQ multiplex PCR; TCRdb stores in-frame clones only, minus some. This sample has around 63,000 clones, with 86% found just once. From germline, CDR1 is MDHEN and CDR2 SYDVKM. Trimming at V came to 6 bases and at J to 8 bases, leaving 25 bases not matched to a gene. The CDR3 contains 19 residues. The sequencing input was peripheral blood. The source is a woman older than 75 with acute or convalescent COVID-19. The chain uses TRBV28 and TRBJ2-1, with 7 nucleotides matching TRBD1. The CDR3 DNA is TGTGCCAGCAGGGGCCTTTTAAGGGGGCTCGCGAACACAGGCCATGAGCAGTTCTTC. As protein: CASRGLLRGLANTGHEQFF.